This TCR beta chain was sequenced for a study of shared clonotypes between healthy human individuals. This table comes from immunoSEQ multiplex PCR, and its TCRdb copy is limited to in-frame clones, with some not included. Among a few million clones, just under 95% were seen once, and the ten largest hold 0.37%. Germline V gene data show CDR1 as SGHKS and CDR2 as YYEKEE (reference sequence). This CDR3 is 16 amino acids long. V was pared by 0 bases and J by 4 bases, with 16 bases between. Recent vaccinations or acute infections were absent in the healthy HIV-negative adult donors. The chain recombines TRBV5-5 with TRBJ1-2; maybe TRBD1 (5 bases). This TCR came from a man younger than 30 in good health. Some clones in this sample may be carry-over from other donors' samples. The material sequenced was naive CD4+ T cells from PBMCs. Subset denoted: CD45RA+ positively selected. DNA of the CDR3: TGTGCCAGCAGCTTGGTCCCAACCGGGGCATCCTATGGCTACACCTTC. This encodes CASSLVPTGASYGYTF.